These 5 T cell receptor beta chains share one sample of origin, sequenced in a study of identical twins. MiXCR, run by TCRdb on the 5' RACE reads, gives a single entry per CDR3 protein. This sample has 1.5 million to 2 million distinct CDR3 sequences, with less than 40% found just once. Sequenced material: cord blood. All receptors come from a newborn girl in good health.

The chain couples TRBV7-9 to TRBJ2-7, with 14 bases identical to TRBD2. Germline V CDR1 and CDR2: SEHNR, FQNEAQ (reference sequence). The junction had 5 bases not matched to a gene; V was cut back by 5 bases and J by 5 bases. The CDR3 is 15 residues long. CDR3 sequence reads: CASSTPGLAGDEQYF. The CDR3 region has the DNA TGTGCCAGCAGCACTCCGGGACTAGCGGGAGACGAGCAGTACTTC.

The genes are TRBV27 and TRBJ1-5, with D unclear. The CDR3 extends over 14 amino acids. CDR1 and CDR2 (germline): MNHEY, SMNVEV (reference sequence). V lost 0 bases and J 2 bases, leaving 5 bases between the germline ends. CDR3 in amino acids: CASSLSNRNQPQHF. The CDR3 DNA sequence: TGTGCCAGCAGTTTATCGAACCGCAATCAGCCCCAGCATTTT.

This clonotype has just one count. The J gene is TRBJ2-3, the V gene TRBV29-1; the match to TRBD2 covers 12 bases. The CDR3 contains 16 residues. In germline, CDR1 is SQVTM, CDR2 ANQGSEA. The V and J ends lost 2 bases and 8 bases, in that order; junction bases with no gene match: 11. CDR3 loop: CSVEFGLAGSRGTQYF. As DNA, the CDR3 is TGCAGCGTTGAATTTGGACTAGCGGGATCCAGGGGTACGCAGTATTTT.

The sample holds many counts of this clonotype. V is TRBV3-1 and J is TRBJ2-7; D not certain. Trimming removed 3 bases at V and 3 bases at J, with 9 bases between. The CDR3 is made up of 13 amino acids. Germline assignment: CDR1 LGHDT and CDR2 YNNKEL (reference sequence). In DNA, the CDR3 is TGTGCCAGCAGCCAGGATCGGTTCTACGAGCAGTACTTC. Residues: CASSQDRFYEQYF.

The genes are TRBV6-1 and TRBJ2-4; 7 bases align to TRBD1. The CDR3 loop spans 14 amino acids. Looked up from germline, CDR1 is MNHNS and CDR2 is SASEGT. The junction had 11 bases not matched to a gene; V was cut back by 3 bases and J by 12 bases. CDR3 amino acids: CASSEDRPFYDQYF. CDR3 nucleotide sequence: TGTGCCAGCAGTGAGGACAGGCCCTTCTACGATCAGTACTTC.